This T cell receptor beta chain comes out of a study of T cell responses to AZD1222 COVID-19 vaccine. For this clone: Its target is not known.

The repertoire was sequenced with immunoSEQ multiplex PCR; TCRdb's copy has only in-frame clones and lacks some. The table has about 120,000 clones, about 92% seen once; the top ten hold under 1.2%. V dropped 6 bases and J dropped 3 bases, with 9 bases sitting between them. The CDR3 contains 12 residues. The V gene's germline CDR1 is MNHEY and CDR2 SVGAGI. Study-wide findings and caveats: Within unmutated variant regions lay the reported targets of nearly half of spike-specific TCRs. Most donors were white British and more were female, and clonal diversity was possibly underestimated. At 160-218 and 743-854, vaccine-associated CD4 TCRs were dominant, and they spanned spike.

The rearrangement uses TRBV6-5 and TRBJ2-7; D is unresolved. This material consisted of peripheral blood, taken on day 0 of AZD1222 vaccination. This receptor was obtained from an adult in good health. For the CDR3, the DNA is TGTGCCAGCAGGGACCTCAACTACGAGCAGTACTTC. Amino acid sequence: CASRDLNYEQYF.